This is a list of T cell receptor beta chains from one sample in a study of cytomegalovirus exposure and HLA in healthy donors. Only in-frame clones appear in the TCRdb table, and some are missing; sequencing was by immunoSEQ multiplex PCR. The data hold 150,000 to 200,000 clones, with roughly 73% observed a single time. The specimen was PBMCs. All receptors derive from a woman aged 25 to 45 in good health and CMV-seronegative. Each CDR3 is given without its conserved first and last residue. The order of the fields is V gene, clone size, CDR3 protein. Rows may omit the clone size; those that give it use once, few, many or a size class.

v_gene: TRBV2; abundance: once; CDR3aa: ASTPRGPRTETQY
v_gene: TRBV19; abundance: -; CDR3aa: ASSGAWAGGSTDTQY
v_gene: TRBV21-1; abundance: -; CDR3aa: ASSTQQGTGANVLT
v_gene: TRBV6-5; abundance: -; CDR3aa: ASTPTVYSPLH
v_gene: TRBV19; abundance: -; CDR3aa: ASSGTGSFNQPQH
v_gene: TRBV4-1; abundance: -; CDR3aa: ASSRGQSHSNQPQH
v_gene: TRBV7-2; abundance: -; CDR3aa: ASSLMTQGASRAGYT
v_gene: TRBV5-1; abundance: once; CDR3aa: ASSLDRDEKLF
v_gene: TRBV15; abundance: -; CDR3aa: ATSRDRVSSYEQY
v_gene: TRBV19; abundance: once; CDR3aa: ASSIGSLGYT
v_gene: TRBV7-9; abundance: -; CDR3aa: ASSSDLPSTDTQY
v_gene: TRBV1; abundance: -; CDR3aa: TSSRGGGATDTQY
v_gene: TRBV9; abundance: once; CDR3aa: ASSGRDRGSGANVLT
v_gene: TRBV7-3; abundance: -; CDR3aa: ASSPTGTGRTEAF
v_gene: TRBV6-6; abundance: few; CDR3aa: ASRDRISNQPQH
v_gene: TRBV29-1; abundance: -; CDR3aa: SVEKWTSGRVTDTQY
v_gene: TRBV4-1; abundance: -; CDR3aa: ASSQRLSLNTEAF
v_gene: TRBV4-1; abundance: -; CDR3aa: ASSQDLLRGGRVRETQY
v_gene: TRBV14; abundance: -; CDR3aa: ASSQVRVGQGTLANYGYT
v_gene: TRBV5-5; abundance: -; CDR3aa: ASSYLPGTVQETQY
v_gene: TRBV5-4; abundance: -; CDR3aa: ASPPWAGWRSYNEQF
v_gene: TRBV10-2; abundance: -; CDR3aa: ASSEQGGKAKNIQY
v_gene: TRBV29-1; abundance: -; CDR3aa: TTSGPYTDTQY
v_gene: TRBV5-4; abundance: -; CDR3aa: ASSSGGGTRKTQY
v_gene: TRBV7-9; abundance: -; CDR3aa: ASSLGQQVERNTIY
v_gene: TRBV5-4; abundance: once; CDR3aa: ASSVGLFNTGELF
v_gene: TRBV6-1; abundance: -; CDR3aa: ASSEVPGSYNSPLH
v_gene: TRBV19; abundance: -; CDR3aa: ASSIDRTGGPEQF
v_gene: TRBV7-9; abundance: -; CDR3aa: ASSLVGLSNYGYT
v_gene: TRBV2; abundance: -; CDR3aa: ASKPGTSTDTQY
v_gene: TRBV5-6; abundance: -; CDR3aa: ASSLSAGPLSNTEAF
v_gene: TRBV19; abundance: -; CDR3aa: ASSIGLYNEQF
v_gene: TRBV27; abundance: once; CDR3aa: ASSLSGQGLEVWPQH
v_gene: TRBV27; abundance: -; CDR3aa: ASTPGGAGGYT
v_gene: TRBV2; abundance: -; CDR3aa: ASSEVGGHEQY
v_gene: TRBV5-6; abundance: -; CDR3aa: ASSFPTGYPEAF
v_gene: TRBV28; abundance: -; CDR3aa: ASSRPRDRDEKLF
v_gene: TRBV19; abundance: -; CDR3aa: ASSWDSSTDTQY
v_gene: TRBV2; abundance: -; CDR3aa: ASSGGEYGYT
v_gene: TRBV9; abundance: -; CDR3aa: ASSPSAGVAYQETQY
v_gene: TRBV7-2; abundance: -; CDR3aa: ASSLLGTGHVGELF
v_gene: TRBV6-5; abundance: -; CDR3aa: ASSPPGGLNGYT
v_gene: TRBV2; abundance: -; CDR3aa: ASNIDRGYGYT
v_gene: TRBV2; abundance: -; CDR3aa: ASNILLSNEQF
v_gene: TRBV5-1; abundance: once; CDR3aa: ASSVGTSGSTDTQY
v_gene: TRBV7-9; abundance: -; CDR3aa: ASSLGQDNEKLF
v_gene: TRBV12-5; abundance: -; CDR3aa: ASGFDVRDEKLF
v_gene: TRBV27; abundance: -; CDR3aa: ASRRTAGATSVYGYT